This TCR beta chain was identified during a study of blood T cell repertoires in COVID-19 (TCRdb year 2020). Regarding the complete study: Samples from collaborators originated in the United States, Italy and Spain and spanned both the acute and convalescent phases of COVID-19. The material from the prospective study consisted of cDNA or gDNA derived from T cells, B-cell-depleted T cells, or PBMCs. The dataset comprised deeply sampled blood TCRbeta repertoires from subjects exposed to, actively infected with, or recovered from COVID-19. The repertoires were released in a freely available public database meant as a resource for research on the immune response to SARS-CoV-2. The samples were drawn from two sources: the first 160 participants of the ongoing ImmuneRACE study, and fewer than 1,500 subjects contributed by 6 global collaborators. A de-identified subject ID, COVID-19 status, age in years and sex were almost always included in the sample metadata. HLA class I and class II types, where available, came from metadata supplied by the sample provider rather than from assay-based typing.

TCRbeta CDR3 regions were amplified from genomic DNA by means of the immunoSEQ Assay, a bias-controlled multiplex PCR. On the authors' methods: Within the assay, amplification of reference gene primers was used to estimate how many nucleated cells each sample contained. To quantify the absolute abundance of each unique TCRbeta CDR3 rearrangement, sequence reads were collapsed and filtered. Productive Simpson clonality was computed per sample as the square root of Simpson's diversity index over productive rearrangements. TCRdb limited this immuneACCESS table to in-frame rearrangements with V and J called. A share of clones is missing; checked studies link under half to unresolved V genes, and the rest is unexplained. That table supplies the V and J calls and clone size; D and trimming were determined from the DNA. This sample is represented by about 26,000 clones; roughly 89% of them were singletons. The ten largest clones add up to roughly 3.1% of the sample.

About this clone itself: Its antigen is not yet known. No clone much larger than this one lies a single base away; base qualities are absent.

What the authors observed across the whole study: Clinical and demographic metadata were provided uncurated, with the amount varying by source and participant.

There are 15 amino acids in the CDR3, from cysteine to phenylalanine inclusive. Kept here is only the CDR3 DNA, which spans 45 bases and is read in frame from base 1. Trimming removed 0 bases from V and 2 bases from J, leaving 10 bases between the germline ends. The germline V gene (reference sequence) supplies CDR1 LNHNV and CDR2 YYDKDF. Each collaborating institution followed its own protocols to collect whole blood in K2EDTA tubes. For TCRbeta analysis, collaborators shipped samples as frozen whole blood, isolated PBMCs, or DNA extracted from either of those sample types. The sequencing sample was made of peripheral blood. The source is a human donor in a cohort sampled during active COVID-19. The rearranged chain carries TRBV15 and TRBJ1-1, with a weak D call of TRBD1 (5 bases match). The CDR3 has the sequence CATSREGAFNTEAFF. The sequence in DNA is TGTGCCACCAGCAGAGAAGGGGCCTTTAACACTGAAGCTTTCTTT.